These T cell receptor beta chains were read from a single sample in a study of blood T cell repertoires in COVID-19. Sequenced by immunoSEQ multiplex PCR; TCRdb stores in-frame clones only, minus some. The data hold around 140,000 clones, with about 89% observed a single time. The sequenced sample consisted of peripheral blood. These receptors all stem from a man between 50 and 59 years old with active or convalescent COVID-19. Both conserved end residues are part of each CDR3. The order of the fields is J gene, clone size, D gene, V gene, CDR3 DNA, CDR3 protein. A D gene is named only where the DNA matches it firmly. Expanded clones get a size class; other rows say once, few or many, or leave the size out.

j_call: TRBJ2-3; clone_size: .; d_call: TRBD2; v_call: TRBV29-1; cdr3_nt: TGCAGCACGGACCCGGGACTAGCGGGAGGCGCCTTGCCAGATACGCAGTATTTT; cdr3_aa: CSTDPGLAGGALPDTQYF
j_call: TRBJ2-5; clone_size: once; d_call: .; v_call: TRBV5-4; cdr3_nt: TGTGCCAGCAGCCTCCAGGGTCGGGAGACCCAGTACTTC; cdr3_aa: CASSLQGRETQYF
j_call: TRBJ2-7; clone_size: .; d_call: TRBD1; v_call: TRBV5-6; cdr3_nt: TGTGCCAGCAGTTCCGGGACAGGGGCCTACGAGCAGTACTTC; cdr3_aa: CASSSGTGAYEQYF
j_call: TRBJ1-1; clone_size: once; d_call: TRBD1; v_call: TRBV11-2; cdr3_nt: TGTGCCAGCAGCTCCCCGTCAGGGGGGTTAATGAACACTGAAGCTTTCTTT; cdr3_aa: CASSSPSGGLMNTEAFF
j_call: TRBJ1-5; clone_size: .; d_call: .; v_call: TRBV2; cdr3_nt: TGTGCCAGCAGTAGGACACGAGCCGGCAATCAGCCCCAGCATTTT; cdr3_aa: CASSRTRAGNQPQHF
j_call: TRBJ1-2; clone_size: .; d_call: .; v_call: TRBV3-1/TRBV3-2; cdr3_nt: TGTGCCAGCAGCCTTGACCCGACATACGATAGGGGCTACACCTTC; cdr3_aa: CASSLDPTYDRGYTF
j_call: TRBJ2-3; clone_size: .; d_call: TRBD2; v_call: TRBV27; cdr3_nt: TGTGCCAGCAGTTTTCTAGCCGGGACTAGCGGGGTCTTTTCTACAGATACGCAGTATTTT; cdr3_aa: CASSFLAGTSGVFSTDTQYF
j_call: TRBJ1-4; clone_size: .; d_call: .; v_call: TRBV12-3/TRBV12-4; cdr3_nt: TGTGCCAGCAGTTTATTGGGGGGGAAACTGTTTTTT; cdr3_aa: CASSLLGGKLFF
j_call: TRBJ1-1; clone_size: .; d_call: TRBD1; v_call: TRBV5-1; cdr3_nt: TGCGCCAGCAGCTTTTCACTCAGGGGGCAAGACACTGAAGCTTTCTTT; cdr3_aa: CASSFSLRGQDTEAFF
j_call: TRBJ2-7; clone_size: few; d_call: .; v_call: TRBV27; cdr3_nt: TGTGCCAGCATCTCGACTCCCCCCTCCTACGAGCAGTACTTC; cdr3_aa: CASISTPPSYEQYF
j_call: TRBJ1-2; clone_size: .; d_call: .; v_call: TRBV5-1; cdr3_nt: TGCGCCAGCAGCTTACTAACAGGTGACTATGGCTACACCTTC; cdr3_aa: CASSLLTGDYGYTF
j_call: TRBJ2-5; clone_size: .; d_call: TRBD1; v_call: TRBV10-3; cdr3_nt: TGTGCCATCAGTGAGTCGAGAAGGGGACAGGGAGAGACCCAGTACTTC; cdr3_aa: CAISESRRGQGETQYF
j_call: TRBJ2-2; clone_size: .; d_call: TRBD2; v_call: TRBV2; cdr3_nt: TGTGCCAGCAGCTCGGGACTAGCGGGAGGCCACGGGGAGCTGTTTTTT; cdr3_aa: CASSSGLAGGHGELFF
j_call: TRBJ1-5; clone_size: .; d_call: TRBD1; v_call: TRBV7-6; cdr3_nt: TGTGCCAGCAGCCCCGGACAGGGGGAAGATCAGCCCCAGCATTTT; cdr3_aa: CASSPGQGEDQPQHF
j_call: TRBJ1-1; clone_size: few; d_call: TRBD1; v_call: TRBV18; cdr3_nt: TGTGCCAGCTCACCAAACCGACAGGGCACTGAAGCTTTCTTT; cdr3_aa: CASSPNRQGTEAFF
j_call: TRBJ2-7; clone_size: .; d_call: TRBD1; v_call: TRBV29-1; cdr3_nt: TGCAGCGTTGGCCTTTACCGGGACAGGGGTGTTGTTCGCGGCTACGAGCAGTACTTC; cdr3_aa: CSVGLYRDRGVVRGYEQYF
j_call: TRBJ1-2; clone_size: .; d_call: .; v_call: TRBV27; cdr3_nt: TGTGCCAGCAGTTTAAGTTTAGTAACCAAGAGTGGCTACACCTTC; cdr3_aa: CASSLSLVTKSGYTF
j_call: TRBJ2-5; clone_size: .; d_call: .; v_call: TRBV29-1; cdr3_nt: TGCAGCGTTGAGCGCGGGGGCGGGTTTAACTTC; cdr3_aa: CSVERGGGFNF
j_call: TRBJ1-5; clone_size: .; d_call: .; v_call: TRBV2; cdr3_nt: TGTGCCAGCAGTGATAAACAGTGGGGCAATCAGCCCCAGCATTTT; cdr3_aa: CASSDKQWGNQPQHF
j_call: TRBJ1-1; clone_size: .; d_call: .; v_call: TRBV4-1; cdr3_nt: TGCGCCAGCAGCCAAGACCCCGCAGGGTTAAAGAACACTGAAGCTTTCTTT; cdr3_aa: CASSQDPAGLKNTEAFF
j_call: TRBJ2-5; clone_size: .; d_call: TRBD2; v_call: TRBV19; cdr3_nt: TGTGCCAGTAGTACACGGACTAGCGGGGGGCTCCGGGAGACCCAGTACTTC; cdr3_aa: CASSTRTSGGLRETQYF
j_call: TRBJ1-1; clone_size: .; d_call: TRBD1; v_call: TRBV10-2; cdr3_nt: TGCGCCAGCAGATCCGGGACAGGGGGTAAGAACACTGAAGCTTTCTTT; cdr3_aa: CASRSGTGGKNTEAFF
j_call: TRBJ2-7; clone_size: .; d_call: TRBD1; v_call: TRBV4-2; cdr3_nt: TGTGCCAGCAGCCAACCGGGACAGGGGTACTACGAGCAGTACTTC; cdr3_aa: CASSQPGQGYYEQYF
j_call: TRBJ2-7; clone_size: once; d_call: TRBD1; v_call: TRBV20-1; cdr3_nt: TGCAGTGCTGGACAGGGATACGAGCAGTACTTC; cdr3_aa: CSAGQGYEQYF
j_call: TRBJ2-1; clone_size: .; d_call: TRBD2; v_call: TRBV18; cdr3_nt: TGTGCCAGCTCACCAACCCGGAGCGGGGCCGTCGCTGGGAATGAGCAGTTCTTC; cdr3_aa: CASSPTRSGAVAGNEQFF
j_call: TRBJ2-7; clone_size: .; d_call: TRBD1; v_call: TRBV27; cdr3_nt: TGTGCCAGCAGACCTCACAGGGACAGCTCCTACGAGCAGTACTTC; cdr3_aa: CASRPHRDSSYEQYF
j_call: TRBJ1-2; clone_size: .; d_call: .; v_call: TRBV3-1/TRBV3-2; cdr3_nt: TGTGCCAGCAGCCCGAACAGGGTATTGTACTATGGCTACACCTTC; cdr3_aa: CASSPNRVLYYGYTF
j_call: TRBJ2-7; clone_size: .; d_call: TRBD1; v_call: TRBV4-1; cdr3_nt: TGCGCCAGCAGCCAATTGCAACGCTTGACAGGGGGGATCTACGAGCAGTACTTC; cdr3_aa: CASSQLQRLTGGIYEQYF
j_call: TRBJ2-3; clone_size: .; d_call: TRBD2; v_call: TRBV9; cdr3_nt: TGTGCCAGCAGCCCCCGGACTAGCGGCGATACGCAGTATTTT; cdr3_aa: CASSPRTSGDTQYF
j_call: TRBJ2-7; clone_size: .; d_call: TRBD2; v_call: TRBV10-3; cdr3_nt: TGTGCCATCAGTGGGACTAGCGGGAGCTACGAGCAGTACTTC; cdr3_aa: CAISGTSGSYEQYF
j_call: TRBJ2-5; clone_size: .; d_call: TRBD2; v_call: TRBV30; cdr3_nt: TGTGCCTGGAGGCCCTTAGCGGGAAGCGGGCGGACCCAGTACTTC; cdr3_aa: CAWRPLAGSGRTQYF
j_call: TRBJ2-1; clone_size: .; d_call: TRBD1; v_call: TRBV29-1; cdr3_nt: TGCAGCGCAGGGACAGGGGAGGGTGAGCAGTTCTTC; cdr3_aa: CSAGTGEGEQFF
j_call: TRBJ1-1; clone_size: .; d_call: .; v_call: TRBV29-1; cdr3_nt: TGCAGCGTGGCTGTAAACACTGAAGCTTTCTTT; cdr3_aa: CSVAVNTEAFF
j_call: TRBJ2-1; clone_size: .; d_call: .; v_call: TRBV19; cdr3_nt: TGTGCCAGTAGTGAGTACAATGAGCAGTTCTTC; cdr3_aa: CASSEYNEQFF
j_call: TRBJ2-5; clone_size: .; d_call: TRBD1; v_call: TRBV18; cdr3_nt: TGTGCCAGCTCACCCCTGACCGTAGAACCGGGACAGGGGAAGGAGACCCAGTACTTC; cdr3_aa: CASSPLTVEPGQGKETQYF
j_call: TRBJ1-3; clone_size: .; d_call: TRBD1; v_call: TRBV29-1; cdr3_nt: TGCAGCGTTGAAGATGGGACAGGTGGAAACACCATATATTTT; cdr3_aa: CSVEDGTGGNTIYF
j_call: TRBJ2-1; clone_size: .; d_call: TRBD1; v_call: TRBV2; cdr3_nt: TGTGCCAGCAGTCGAACCGCTGGACAGGGCTACAATGAGCAGTTCTTC; cdr3_aa: CASSRTAGQGYNEQFF
j_call: TRBJ1-5; clone_size: .; d_call: TRBD1; v_call: TRBV19; cdr3_nt: TGTGCCAGTAGCCTGCAAGACAGGGCCCCCCGACAGCCCCAGCATTTT; cdr3_aa: CASSLQDRAPRQPQHF
j_call: TRBJ1-5; clone_size: .; d_call: .; v_call: TRBV2; cdr3_nt: TGTGCCAGCGGAGGGGCCTATAGCAATCAGCCCCAGCATTTT; cdr3_aa: CASGGAYSNQPQHF